This TCR beta chain was documented in a study of cytomegalovirus exposure and HLA in healthy donors. On the study more broadly: An earlier analysis identified 100 million to 130 million unique TCR beta sequences in 150 million to 200 million T cells. Study-wide findings and caveats: Some segments of the V type, notably TRBV6-2 and TRBV6-3, were excluded as indistinguishable. Analysis was carried out at a later point, and it linked a missense DCLRE1C variant to TCR beta V- and J-gene trimming. Listed as cytomegalovirus-associated were 150 to 200 TCR beta chains.

Notes on this clone: Its antigen is currently unknown.

Germline V gene sequence: CDR1 LGHNA, CDR2 YNFKEQ. The CDR3 length is 14 residues. Trimming shortened V by 1 base and J by 6 bases, and 11 bases separated the two germline ends. Primers for the PCR totalled 60 Vbeta and 13 Jbeta. Some clones are missing from TCRdb's copy, which holds only in-frame ones; the method was immunoSEQ multiplex PCR. This repertoire includes some 46,000 clones. This TCR came from a male donor in good health and CMV-seronegative. The sequencing sample was made of PBMCs. V gene TRBV4-2 combines with J gene TRBJ2-3; D ambiguous. The CDR3 region has the DNA TGTGCCAGCAGCCAAGTAGTGGAGAGGGATACGCAGTATTTT. It specifies CASSQVVERDTQYF.